This T cell receptor beta chain was captured in a study of cytomegalovirus exposure and HLA in healthy donors. Concerning this clone itself: Its antigen is unidentified.

The study, taken as a whole, reports: Some segments of the V type, notably TRBV6-2 and TRBV6-3, were excluded as indistinguishable.

Amplification used 60 Vbeta primers and 13 Jbeta primers. Assay used: immunoSEQ multiplex PCR; TCRdb lists only in-frame clones, some missing. The sample holds about 160,000 clones, around 80% seen once. The trim removed 4 bases at V and 7 bases at J, leaving 8 bases unmatched. This CDR3 spans 15 amino acids. Germline values: CDR1 GTSNPN, CDR2 SVGIG (reference sequence). Healthy bone marrow donors made up the donors. The chain joins TRBV30 to TRBJ2-3; 13 bases match TRBD2. Input material: PBMCs. This TCR was sampled from a male donor in good health and CMV-seropositive. CDR3 protein: CAWTLLAGGPHTQYF. The CDR3 DNA reads as TGTGCCTGGACCCTACTAGCGGGAGGGCCTCATACGCAGTATTTT.